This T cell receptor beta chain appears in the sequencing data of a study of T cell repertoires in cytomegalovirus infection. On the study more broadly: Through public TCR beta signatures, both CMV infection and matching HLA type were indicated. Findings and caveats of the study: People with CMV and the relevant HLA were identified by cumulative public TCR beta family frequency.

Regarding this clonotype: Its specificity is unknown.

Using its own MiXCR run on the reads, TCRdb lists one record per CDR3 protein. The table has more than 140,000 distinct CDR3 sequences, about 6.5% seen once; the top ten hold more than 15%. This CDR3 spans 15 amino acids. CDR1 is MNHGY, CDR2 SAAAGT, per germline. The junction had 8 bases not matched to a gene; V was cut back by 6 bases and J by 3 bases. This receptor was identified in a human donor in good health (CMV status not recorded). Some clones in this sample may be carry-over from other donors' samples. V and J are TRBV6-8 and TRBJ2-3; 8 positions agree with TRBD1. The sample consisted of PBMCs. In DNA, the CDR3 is TGTGCCAGCAGAGTGGACAGGGCCGGGACAGATACGCAGTATTTT. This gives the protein CASRVDRAGTDTQYF.